Given below is one TCR beta chain in context. The antigen remains undetermined. This sample stems from a study of T-cell reconstitution after alpha-beta-depleted transplantation in children. General observations from the study: There were reportedly several hundred expanded graft clones from which alpha-beta T cells came about two months after transplant. Surviving thymic progenitors and recipient T cells were the source of high TCRbeta diversity at day 60 in some patients. One year post-transplant, T-cell counts and diversity were largely derived from T cells produced anew.

The V gene's germline CDR1 is KGHSH and CDR2 LQKENI. Germline trimming cut 3 bases from V and 3 bases from J; bases unmatched to any gene: 11. CDR3 length: 18 residues. Construction of the TCRbeta library involved unique molecular identifiers. Using its own MiXCR run on the PCR reads, TCRdb lists one record per CDR3 protein. The data show fewer than 550,000 distinct CDR3 sequences, 9.5% to 12% seen once. The receptor was isolated from a female patient aged 2-10 years who had a stem cell transplant for aplastic anemia, so the T cells may come from the graft donor. The V gene is TRBV18, the J gene TRBJ2-1, with 10 bases aligning to TRBD2. Sample: PBMCs, mostly from graft donor cells, taken 180 days after TCRalphabeta/CD19-depleted stem cell transplant. This chain's CDR3 is CASSPFLPRTSGYNEQFF. CDR3 sequence (DNA): TGTGCCAGCTCACCTTTCCTACCTAGGACTAGCGGCTACAATGAGCAGTTCTTC.